A single sample is the source of the 14 T cell receptor beta chains below, sequenced in a study of cytomegalovirus exposure and HLA in healthy donors. PCR used 60 Vbeta primers and 13 Jbeta primers. Here immunoSEQ multiplex PCR was the method, and the copy in TCRdb shows in-frame clones only, minus some. The sample yields 77,000 or so clones, about 79% seen once. The sequenced material came from PBMCs. The receptors stem from a woman in her 40s in good health and CMV-seronegative.

The genes are TRBV7-3 and TRBJ2-7, with 8 bases identical to TRBD2. With V trimmed by 2 bases and J by 6 bases, 3 bases remained unmatched. This CDR3 is 13 amino acids long. CDR1 is SGHTA and CDR2 is FQGTGA in the germline V gene. In nucleotides, the CDR3 is TGTGCCAGCAGCTTAGGACTAGCAAGCGAGCAGTACTTC. Its protein is CASSLGLASEQYF.

This rearrangement joins TRBV5-1 to TRBJ1-2; D is unresolved. This CDR3 has 14 amino acids. Germline loops: CDR1 SGHRS, CDR2 YFSETQ. Trimming left V 4 bases short and J 1 base short, with 11 bases between. The CDR3 bases are TGCGCCAGCAGCCCCGACGCGGGTAACTATGGCTACACCTTC. It is translated as CASSPDAGNYGYTF.

In DNA form, the CDR3 reads TGTGCCAGCAGTCCACCAGTTTCTGAGCAGTTCTTC. Encoded protein: CASSPPVSEQFF. This chain uses TRBV2 with TRBJ2-1; D gene unclear. Germline values: CDR1 SNHLY, CDR2 FYNNEI. V shed 5 bases and J shed 9 bases, with 11 bases lying between them. The CDR3 runs to 12 residues.

The chain has TRBV5-1 and TRBJ2-5; 10 nucleotides align to TRBD2. V was clipped by 7 bases and J by 5 bases; unmatched bases: 8. Germline V gene data show CDR1 as SGHRS and CDR2 as YFSETQ. The CDR3 is 14 amino acids. The CDR3 DNA follows: TGCGCCAGCGGCCAGCGGGAGGGGGAGGAGACCCAGTACTTC. Translating gives CASGQREGEETQYF.

The chain recombines TRBV19 with TRBJ2-7; 9 bases are shared with TRBD1. CDR1 and CDR2 (germline): LNHDA, SQIVND (reference sequence). Trimming took 5 bases from V and 5 from J; bases not matched to a gene: 10. The CDR3 contains 15 residues. CDR3 in DNA: TGTGCCAGTAGTCCCGGGACAGGGTTCCTTGACGAGCAGTACTTC. Translating it yields CASSPGTGFLDEQYF.

This clone was picked up one time. The rearrangement uses TRBV10-1 and TRBJ2-3; 9 nucleotides match TRBD2. Germline V lookup: CDR1 WNHNN, CDR2 SYGVQD (reference sequence). This CDR3 contains 14 residues. The V and J ends lost 5 bases and 3 bases, in that order; junction bases with no gene match: 3. The CDR3 sequence is CASSLAGDTDTQYF. Here the CDR3 DNA reads TGCGCCAGCAGTTTAGCGGGGGATACAGATACGCAGTATTTT.

The rearrangement joins TRBV7-3 to TRBJ2-1, with 10 bases that match TRBD2. Germline CDR1 SGHTA, CDR2 FQGTGA. This CDR3 comprises 14 residues. V trimming: 5 bases; J trimming: 6 bases; junction bases outside the gene matches: 4. CDR3 in DNA: TGTGCCAGCAGCCCGAGACTAGCGGGCAATGAGCAGTTCTTC. As protein: CASSPRLAGNEQFF.

The rearrangement links TRBV13 to TRBJ1-4; the match to TRBD1 covers 9 bases. The V gene end was trimmed by 2 bases and the J gene end by 7 bases; junction bases not matched to a gene: 8. From germline, CDR1 is PRHDT and CDR2 FYEKMQ (reference sequence). The CDR3 sequence is 16 residues long. In nucleotides, the CDR3 is TGTGCCAGCAGCTTATCACAGGGGGCGGATAGTGAAAAACTGTTTTTT. Protein sequence: CASSLSQGADSEKLFF.

This clone was observed a few times. V usage is TRBV7-2 and J usage is TRBJ1-4; D is perhaps TRBD1 (5 bases). V was pared by 4 bases and J by 7 bases, with 13 bases between. Germline V lookup: CDR1 SGHTA, CDR2 FQGNSA. The CDR3 covers 14 residues. CDR3 DNA sequence: TGTGCCAGCAGCTGGGGACTTGTGGGTGAAAAACTGTTTTTT. Residues: CASSWGLVGEKLFF.

The chain recombines TRBV5-8 with TRBJ1-5; D is ambiguous. CDR1 is SGHTS and CDR2 is YDEGEE in the germline V gene. The CDR3 length is 12 residues. Trimming removed 7 bases from V and 4 bases from J, with 9 bases in between. The CDR3 region is CASGGGNQPQHF. In nucleotides, the CDR3 is TGTGCCAGCGGCGGCGGAAATCAGCCCCAGCATTTT.

For this clone: Other DNA sequences in this sample translate to the same CDR3. The rearrangement uses TRBV19 and TRBJ1-5; D gene unclear. Per the germline V gene, CDR1 is LNHDA and CDR2 is SQIVND (reference sequence). Trimming pared 0 bases from V and 3 bases from J, leaving 6 bases between. The CDR3 is 14 amino acids. CDR3 residues: CASSIDRYNQPQHF. The CDR3 coding sequence is TGTGCCAGTAGTATAGACAGGTACAATCAGCCCCAGCATTTT.

This clone was detected only a few times. The V gene is TRBV5-4, the J gene TRBJ2-7, with TRBD1 identical over 7 bases. J gave up 6 bases and V 4 bases, and 13 bases lay outside the gene matches. CDR3 length: 15 residues. CDR1 and CDR2 from the germline V gene are SGHNT and YYREEE (reference sequence). CDR3 DNA: TGTGCCAGCAGCCGACGGGTAGGGGGCTCCGGCGAGCAGTACTTC. Amino acids: CASSRRVGGSGEQYF.

The rearrangement uses TRBV11-3 and TRBJ2-1; perhaps TRBD2 as D (6 bases). V dropped 1 base and J dropped 5 bases, with 9 bases sitting between them. CDR3 length: 14 residues. From germline, CDR1 is SGHNT and CDR2 YENEEA. The CDR3 here is CASSLGLENNEQFF. Written as DNA, the CDR3 is TGTGCCAGCAGCTTAGGACTAGAAAACAATGAGCAGTTCTTC.

The V gene is TRBV6-1, the J gene TRBJ2-7; 9 bases match TRBD1. The CDR3 contains 15 residues. Germline V gene sequence: CDR1 MNHNS, CDR2 SASEGT. V lost 7 bases and J lost 4; bases outside the gene matches: 11. The CDR3 loop is CASTSPGQGGYEQYF. The CDR3 DNA follows: TGTGCCAGCACCTCCCCGGGACAGGGAGGTTACGAGCAGTACTTC.